The rows below give T cell receptor beta chains drawn from one sample of a study of T cells after yellow fever vaccination. TCRdb itself ran the 5' RACE reads through MiXCR, one entry per CDR3 protein. Altogether 60,000 to 95,000 distinct CDR3 sequences are present, around 7.7% being singletons, with the ten largest covering 25% to 35%. The starting material was CD8+ T cells sorted from PBMCs, obtained less than 11 days after the first yellow fever vaccination. The receptors shown here come from a man aged 18 to 35 who received the YFV17D yellow fever vaccine. Each CDR3 is given with its conserved first and last residue.

V gene	CDR3 protein
TRBV24-1	CATAGGNEQFF
TRBV7-8	CASSLTQNEAFF
TRBV19	CASSIQGGSYNEQFF
TRBV11-2	CASSLAGEQYF
TRBV20-1	CSARDMKGPNTEAFF
TRBV27	CASSSVGRDYGYTF
TRBV30	CAWSVPEGEVNEQFF
TRBV12-3/TRBV12-4	CASSLVPGYYGYTF
TRBV3-1	CASSQVGASGELFF
TRBV10-3	CAIGTDMNTEAFF
TRBV7-9	CASSLERGRPTDTQYF